This T cell receptor beta chain was profiled in a study of T cell changes during pregnancy in multiple sclerosis. The CDR3 is 15 amino acids. The ends were cut back, 6 bases at V and 2 bases at J, with 17 bases in the middle. The germline gives CDR1 MNHNS, CDR2 SASEGT. The repertoire was sequenced with immunoSEQ multiplex PCR; TCRdb's copy has only in-frame clones and lacks some. This sample has about 84,000 clones, with 94% found just once. Sequencing used peripheral blood, obtained in the second trimester of pregnancy. This receptor was obtained from a female donor in good health, enrolled as a control in a pregnancy study. This chain connects TRBV6-1 to TRBJ2-7; D might be TRBD1 (6 bases). CDR3 DNA sequence: TGTGCCAGCAGCCTACTCCCAGGGGTCCCCTACGAGCAGTACTTC. As protein: CASSLLPGVPYEQYF.